These T cell receptor beta chains were read from a single sample in a study of cytomegalovirus exposure and HLA in healthy donors. Only in-frame clones appear in the TCRdb table, and some are missing; sequencing was by immunoSEQ multiplex PCR. The sample contains some 150,000 clones, about 94% of which appear only once. Sequenced: PBMCs. The receptors shown here come from a man aged 18 to 30 in good health and CMV-seropositive. The CDR3 runs from the conserved cysteine through the conserved F or W. The D gene is left open where the match is weak. Clone size is not always given. Where it is, it says once, few, many or a class for expanded clones.

>15|NA|TRBV27|TRBJ2-7|NA
CASSLGEGPSYEQYF
TGTGCCAGCAGCTTAGGAGAGGGTCCCTCCTACGAGCAGTACTTC
>14|NA|TRBV12-1|TRBJ1-1|NA
CASSPRARGTEAFF
TGTGCCAGCAGCCCCAGGGCACGGGGGACTGAAGCTTTCTTT
>13|few|TRBV28|TRBJ2-7|TRBD1
CASSPGTGVQQYF
TGTGCCAGCAGTCCCGGGACAGGGGTTCAGCAGTACTTC
>15|NA|TRBV19|TRBJ2-7|NA
CASSKVGTSSYEQYF
TGTGCCAGTAGTAAGGTCGGAACTAGCTCCTACGAGCAGTACTTC
>15|NA|TRBV23-1|TRBJ2-7|NA
CASSQLGGGPYEQYF
TGCGCCAGCAGTCAATTAGGGGGAGGGCCCTACGAGCAGTACTTC
>16|once|TRBV9|TRBJ2-3|NA
CASSVGSRLSTDTQYF
TGTGCCAGCAGCGTGGGTAGCCGACTTAGCACAGATACGCAGTATTTT
>14|NA|TRBV2|TRBJ1-1|TRBD1
CASSGQGWDTEAFF
TGTGCCAGCAGCGGACAGGGGTGGGACACTGAAGCTTTCTTT
>12|NA|TRBV19|TRBJ1-1|TRBD1
CASEGQATEAFF
TGTGCCAGCGAGGGACAGGCCACTGAAGCTTTCTTT
>15|NA|TRBV10-1|TRBJ2-5|TRBD1
CASSPLTGVQETQYF
TGCGCCAGCAGTCCTTTGACAGGGGTCCAAGAGACCCAGTACTTC
>13|NA|TRBV5-6|TRBJ2-3|NA
CASSLLLTDTQYF
TGTGCCAGCAGCTTATTACTCACAGATACGCAGTATTTT
>16|NA|TRBV29-1|TRBJ2-1|TRBD2
CSVGREALSIYNEQFF
TGCAGCGTGGGTCGGGAGGCCCTGTCCATCTACAATGAGCAGTTCTTC
>14|NA|TRBV5-1|TRBJ1-1|NA
CASSLTGRYTEAFF
TGCGCCAGCAGCTTGACAGGGCGGTACACTGAAGCTTTCTTT
>15|NA|TRBV9|TRBJ2-1|TRBD2
CASSRSGSGGNEQFF
TGTGCCAGCAGCCGTAGCGGGAGCGGTGGCAATGAGCAGTTCTTC
>16|NA|TRBV27|TRBJ1-6|TRBD1
CASSTRTGGYNSPLHF
TGTGCCAGCAGTACACGGACAGGGGGTTATAATTCACCCCTCCACTTT
>15|once|TRBV11-1|TRBJ2-3|NA
CASSLVVGGGDTQYF
TGTGCCAGCAGCTTAGTCGTGGGAGGAGGAGATACGCAGTATTTT
>15|once|TRBV28|TRBJ2-7|TRBD2
CASSGRLAGSYEQYF
TGTGCCAGCAGCGGCCGTCTAGCGGGATCCTACGAGCAGTACTTC
>15|NA|TRBV2|TRBJ2-5|NA
CASSKGVLYQETQYF
TGTGCCAGCAGCAAAGGGGTTCTGTACCAAGAGACCCAGTACTTC
>13|NA|TRBV6-5|TRBJ2-3|TRBD2
CASTSGSTDTQYF
TGTGCCAGCACTAGCGGTAGCACAGATACGCAGTATTTT
>15|NA|TRBV5-6|TRBJ2-3|TRBD1
CASSGGTGGTDTQYF
TGTGCCAGCAGCGGCGGGACAGGGGGCACAGATACGCAGTATTTT
>17|NA|TRBV9|TRBJ2-5|TRBD1
CASTASDRVGPQETQYF
TGTGCCAGCACCGCCTCAGACAGGGTGGGCCCCCAAGAGACCCAGTACTTC
>16|NA|TRBV19|TRBJ1-2|NA
CASSIQNGGPLYGYTF
TGTGCCAGTAGTATTCAAAACGGAGGCCCCCTCTATGGCTACACCTTC
>14|NA|TRBV30|TRBJ2-7|NA
CAWSSGQLEYEQYF
TGTGCCTGGAGTAGCGGACAGCTGGAGTACGAGCAGTACTTC
>17|NA|TRBV13|TRBJ2-5|TRBD2
CASSLAFSGRVGETQYF
TGTGCCAGCAGCTTAGCGTTTAGCGGGAGAGTGGGAGAGACCCAGTACTTC
>16|NA|TRBV6-6|TRBJ2-1|TRBD2
CASSPGLAGVEAEQFF
TGTGCCAGCAGCCCCGGACTAGCGGGAGTCGAAGCTGAGCAGTTCTTC
>14|NA|TRBV30|TRBJ1-1|NA
CAWSATELNTEAFF
TGTGCCTGGAGTGCGACAGAGCTGAACACTGAAGCTTTCTTT
>14|NA|TRBV15|TRBJ2-5|NA
CATSRYNSGETQYF
TGTGCCACCAGCAGATATAACTCTGGAGAGACCCAGTACTTC
>16|few|TRBV19|TRBJ2-3|NA
CASSEVLALNTDTQYF
TGTGCCAGTAGTGAAGTACTAGCCTTAAACACAGATACGCAGTATTTT
>14|once|TRBV27|TRBJ1-5|TRBD1
CASSSTGGLQPQHF
TGTGCCAGCAGTTCAACAGGGGGCTTGCAGCCCCAGCATTTT
>14|NA|TRBV5-8|TRBJ1-4|TRBD1
CASSLGRGPEKLFF
TGTGCCAGCAGCTTGGGCAGGGGGCCTGAAAAACTGTTTTTT
>17|once|TRBV5-1|TRBJ2-1|NA
CASSPGAGTKSYNEQFF
TGCGCCAGCAGCCCAGGGGCCGGGACAAAAAGCTACAATGAGCAGTTCTTC
>15|NA|TRBV10-2|TRBJ2-7|TRBD2
CASSGIAGGPYEQYF
TGCGCCAGCAGTGGTATAGCGGGAGGCCCATACGAGCAGTACTTC
>14|NA|TRBV5-4|TRBJ1-1|TRBD1
CASSLMGQSTEAFF
TGTGCCAGCAGCTTGATGGGACAGTCCACTGAAGCTTTCTTT
>17|NA|TRBV7-9|TRBJ2-1|TRBD2
CASSFPPWTSIYNEQFF
TGTGCCAGCAGCTTCCCCCCCTGGACTAGCATCTACAATGAGCAGTTCTTC
>14|NA|TRBV7-9|TRBJ1-6|TRBD1
CAFNSGTDNSPLHF
TGTGCTTTTAATTCCGGGACAGATAATTCACCCCTCCACTTT
>14|NA|TRBV2|TRBJ2-1|TRBD1
CASSEGTGHNEQFF
TGTGCCAGCAGTGAAGGGACAGGGCACAATGAGCAGTTCTTC
>16|NA|TRBV4-1|TRBJ2-7|TRBD2
CASSQYPAGAINEQYF
TGCGCCAGCAGCCAATACCCCGCGGGAGCGATAAACGAGCAGTACTTC
>15|NA|TRBV28|TRBJ2-7|NA
CASSLSSRRPYEQYF
TGTGCCAGCAGTTTATCATCGAGGAGACCCTACGAGCAGTACTTC
>15|NA|TRBV12-5|TRBJ2-2|TRBD1
CASGSGQGVPGELFF
TGTGCTAGTGGCTCGGGACAGGGGGTCCCCGGGGAGCTGTTTTTT
>17|NA|TRBV18|TRBJ2-4|TRBD2
CASSPGSAPIAGNIQYF
TGTGCCAGCTCACCAGGGTCGGCCCCTATAGCGGGAAACATTCAGTACTTC
>16|NA|TRBV13|TRBJ1-3|NA
CASSFRFPFSGNTIYF
TGTGCCAGCAGCTTCAGGTTCCCCTTCTCTGGAAACACCATATATTTT
>13|NA|TRBV19|TRBJ2-7|TRBD1
CASKGTVYPEQYF
TGTGCCAGTAAAGGGACAGTCTATCCCGAGCAGTACTTC
>13|NA|TRBV5-4|TRBJ1-2|TRBD1
CASSFGQAYGYTF
TGTGCCAGCAGCTTTGGACAGGCGTACGGCTACACCTTC
>17|NA|TRBV2|TRBJ2-2|NA
CASRGGPAFVFTGELFF
TGTGCCAGCAGGGGAGGACCGGCCTTTGTTTTCACCGGGGAGCTGTTTTTT
>12|NA|TRBV28|TRBJ1-3|NA
CASGLSGNTIYF
TGTGCCAGCGGCCTTTCTGGAAACACCATATATTTT
>12|NA|TRBV5-1|TRBJ2-7|NA
CASSLDKGEQYF
TGCGCCAGCAGCTTGGATAAGGGGGAGCAGTACTTC
>17|NA|TRBV7-9|TRBJ1-3|TRBD1
CASSPQGIRLSGNTIYF
TGTGCCAGCAGCCCACAGGGGATCCGACTCTCTGGAAACACCATATATTTT
>16|NA|TRBV4-1|TRBJ2-7|TRBD1
CASRLRPGQGYYEQYF
TGCGCCAGCAGACTGAGACCGGGACAGGGCTACTACGAGCAGTACTTC
>15|NA|TRBV7-6|TRBJ2-1|TRBD2
CASSPGGRSNNEQFF
TGTGCCAGCAGCCCGGGGGGGAGGAGTAACAATGAGCAGTTCTTC
>18|NA|TRBV5-1|TRBJ2-5|TRBD1
CASSLLPGQGASKETQYF
TGCGCCAGCAGCCTACTTCCGGGACAGGGGGCTTCCAAAGAGACCCAGTACTTC
>17|NA|TRBV7-8|TRBJ2-7|TRBD2
CASSLGGRREGSYEQYF
TGTGCCAGCAGCTTAGGGGGAAGACGGGAGGGCTCCTACGAGCAGTACTTC
>19|NA|TRBV11-3|TRBJ2-1|TRBD2
CASSLRSSGGGRGDNEQFF
TGTGCCAGCAGCTTAAGGAGTAGCGGAGGAGGCCGGGGGGACAATGAGCAGTTCTTC
>14|NA|TRBV13|TRBJ2-7|NA
CASSLGLRIYEQYF
TGTGCCAGCAGCCTAGGACTGAGAATCTACGAGCAGTACTTC
>15|NA|TRBV5-4|TRBJ2-7|TRBD2
CASSLEGTSGYEQYF
TGTGCCAGCAGCTTGGAAGGGACTAGCGGGTACGAGCAGTACTTC
>16|NA|TRBV5-4|TRBJ2-1|TRBD2
CASSRLAQSSYNEQFF
TGTGCCAGCAGTAGACTAGCTCAAAGCTCCTACAATGAGCAGTTCTTC
>14|NA|TRBV6-1|TRBJ2-1|TRBD2
CASSGAGATDEQFF
TGTGCCAGCAGTGGAGCGGGAGCTACTGATGAGCAGTTCTTC
>12|NA|TRBV5-1|TRBJ2-7|NA
CASGGAPYEQYF
TGCGCCAGCGGGGGGGCCCCCTACGAGCAGTACTTC
>17|NA|TRBV5-6|TRBJ2-3|NA
CASSPRTGEGSTDTQYF
TGTGCCAGCAGCCCGAGGACTGGGGAAGGTAGCACAGATACGCAGTATTTT
>16|NA|TRBV27|TRBJ2-5|NA
CASSLSKGQREETQYF
TGTGCCAGCAGTTTATCAAAGGGGCAGCGGGAAGAGACCCAGTACTTC
>15|once|TRBV29-1|TRBJ1-2|TRBD1
CSVEVGTGGVYGYTF
TGCAGCGTTGAAGTAGGGACAGGGGGTGTCTATGGCTACACCTTC